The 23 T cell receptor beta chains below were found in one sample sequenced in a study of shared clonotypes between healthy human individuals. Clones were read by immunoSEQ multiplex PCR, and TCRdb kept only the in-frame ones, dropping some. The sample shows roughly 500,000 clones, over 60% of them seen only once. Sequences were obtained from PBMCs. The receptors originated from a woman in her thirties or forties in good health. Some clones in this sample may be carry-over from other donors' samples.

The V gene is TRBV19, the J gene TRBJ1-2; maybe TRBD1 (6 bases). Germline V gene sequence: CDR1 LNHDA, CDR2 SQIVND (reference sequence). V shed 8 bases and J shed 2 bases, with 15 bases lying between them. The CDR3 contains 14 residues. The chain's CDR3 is CASHSGTTNYGYTF. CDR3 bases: TGTGCCAGTCATTCCGGGACAACGAACTATGGCTACACCTTC.

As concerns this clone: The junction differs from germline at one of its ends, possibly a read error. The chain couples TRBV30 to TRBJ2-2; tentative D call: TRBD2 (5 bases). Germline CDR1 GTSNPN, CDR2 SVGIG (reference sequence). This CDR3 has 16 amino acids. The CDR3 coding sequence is TGTGCCTGGAAGAGGCGAAGGCTACCCATACACCGGGGAGCTGTTTTT. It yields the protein CAWKRRRLPIHRGAVF.

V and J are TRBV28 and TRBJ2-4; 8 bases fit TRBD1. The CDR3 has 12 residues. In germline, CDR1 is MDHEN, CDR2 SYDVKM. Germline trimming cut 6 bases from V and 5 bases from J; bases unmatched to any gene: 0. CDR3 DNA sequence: TGTGCCAGCAGGACAGGGGAAAACATTCAGTACTTC. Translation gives CASRTGENIQYF.

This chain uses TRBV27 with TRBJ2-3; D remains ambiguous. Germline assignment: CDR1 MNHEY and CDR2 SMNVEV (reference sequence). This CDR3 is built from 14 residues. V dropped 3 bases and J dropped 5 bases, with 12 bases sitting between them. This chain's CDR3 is CASSFVGRLDTQYF. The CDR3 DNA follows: TGTGCCAGCAGTTTTGTGGGCCGGTTAGATACGCAGTATTTT.

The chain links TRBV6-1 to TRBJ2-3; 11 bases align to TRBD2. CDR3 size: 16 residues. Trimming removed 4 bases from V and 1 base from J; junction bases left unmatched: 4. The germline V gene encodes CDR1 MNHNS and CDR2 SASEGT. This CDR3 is CASSGIAGGRTDTQYF. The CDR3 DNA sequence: TGTGCCAGCAGTGGGATAGCGGGAGGGCGCACAGATACGCAGTATTTT.

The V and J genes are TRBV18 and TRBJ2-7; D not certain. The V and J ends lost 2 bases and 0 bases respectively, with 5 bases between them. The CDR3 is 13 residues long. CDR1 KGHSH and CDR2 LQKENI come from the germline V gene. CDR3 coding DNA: TGTGCCAGCTCACCAGGGGACTCCTACGAGCAGTACTTC. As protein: CASSPGDSYEQYF.

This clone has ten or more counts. The CDR3 loop is CASSVDSQVGAFF. In DNA form, the CDR3 reads TGTGCCAGCAGCGTTGACAGCCAGGTGGGAGCTTTCTTT. V is TRBV27 and J is TRBJ1-1, with TRBD1 as a possible D gene (5 bases). The germline gives CDR1 MNHEY, CDR2 SMNVEV (reference sequence). V lost 6 bases to trimming and J lost 10 bases, with 18 bases between them. CDR3 length: 13 amino acids.

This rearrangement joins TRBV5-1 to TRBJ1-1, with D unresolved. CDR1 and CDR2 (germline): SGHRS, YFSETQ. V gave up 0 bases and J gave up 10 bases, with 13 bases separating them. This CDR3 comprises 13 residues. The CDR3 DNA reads TGCGCCAGCAGCTTGGCCGAGAGGGCTGGAGCTTTCTTT. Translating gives CASSLAERAGAFF. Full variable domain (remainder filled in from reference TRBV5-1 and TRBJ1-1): KAGVTQTPRYLIKTRGQQVTLSCSPISGHRSVSWYQQTPGQGLQFLFEYFSETQRNKGNFPGRFSGRQFSNSRSEMNVSTLELGDSALYLCASSLAERAGAFFGQGTRLTVV.

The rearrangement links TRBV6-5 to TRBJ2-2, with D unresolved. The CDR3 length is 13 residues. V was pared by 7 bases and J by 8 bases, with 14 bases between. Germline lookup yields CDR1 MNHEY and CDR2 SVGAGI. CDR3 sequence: CASTPSWPGELFF. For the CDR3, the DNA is TGTGCCAGCACCCCCAGTTGGCCTGGGGAGCTGTTTTTT.

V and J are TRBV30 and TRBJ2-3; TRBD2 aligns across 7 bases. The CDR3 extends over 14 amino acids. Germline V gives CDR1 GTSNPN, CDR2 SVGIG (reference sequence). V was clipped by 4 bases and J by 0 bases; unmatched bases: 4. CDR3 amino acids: CAWKGGSSTDTQYF. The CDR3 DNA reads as TGTGCCTGGAAGGGCGGGAGCAGCACAGATACGCAGTATTTT.

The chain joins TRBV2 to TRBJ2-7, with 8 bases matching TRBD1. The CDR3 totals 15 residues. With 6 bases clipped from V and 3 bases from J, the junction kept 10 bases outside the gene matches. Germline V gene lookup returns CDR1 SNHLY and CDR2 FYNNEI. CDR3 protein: CASRPLGTGLYEQYF. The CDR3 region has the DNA TGTGCCAGCAGACCCCTTGGGACAGGTCTCTACGAGCAGTACTTC.

CDR3 DNA sequence: TGCGCCAGCAGCCAAAGGCCCCCCAAGCGGGAGGTGTACGAGCAGTACTTC. Translated: CASSQRPPKREVYEQYF. V gene TRBV4-3 combines with J gene TRBJ2-7, with 9 bases lining up with TRBD2. Trimming took 2 bases from V and 4 from J; bases not matched to a gene: 12. The CDR3 is 17 amino acids. The germline V gene encodes CDR1 LGHNA and CDR2 YSLEER.

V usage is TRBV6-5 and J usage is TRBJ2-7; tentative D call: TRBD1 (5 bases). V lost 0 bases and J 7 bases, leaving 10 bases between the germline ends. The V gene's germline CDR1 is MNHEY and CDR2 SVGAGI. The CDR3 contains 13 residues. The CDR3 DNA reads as TGTGCCAGCAGTTACTCGGGGCGACGGGAGCAGTACTTC. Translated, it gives CASSYSGRREQYF.

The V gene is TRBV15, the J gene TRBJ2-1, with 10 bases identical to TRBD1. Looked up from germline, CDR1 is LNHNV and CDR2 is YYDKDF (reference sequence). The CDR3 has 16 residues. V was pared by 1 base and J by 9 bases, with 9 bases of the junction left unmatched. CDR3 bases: TGTGCCACCAGCAGAGGGGGGACAGGGGCCGGAGGTGAGCAGTTCTTC. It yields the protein CATSRGGTGAGGEQFF.

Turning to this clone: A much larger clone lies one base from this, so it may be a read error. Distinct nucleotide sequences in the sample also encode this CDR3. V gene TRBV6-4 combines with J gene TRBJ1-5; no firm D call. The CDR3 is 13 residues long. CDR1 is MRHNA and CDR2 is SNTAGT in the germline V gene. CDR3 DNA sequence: TGTGCCAGCAGCCGGGAAATCAATCAGCCCCAGCACTTT. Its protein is CASSREINQPQHF.

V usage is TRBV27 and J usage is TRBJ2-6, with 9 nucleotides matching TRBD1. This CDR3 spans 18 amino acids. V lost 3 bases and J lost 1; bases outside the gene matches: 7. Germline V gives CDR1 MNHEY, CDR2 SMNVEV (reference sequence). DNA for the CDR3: TGTGCCAGCAGTTTTCGGGGGACAGGGTCATCTGGGGCCAACGTCCTGACTTTC. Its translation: CASSFRGTGSSGANVLTF. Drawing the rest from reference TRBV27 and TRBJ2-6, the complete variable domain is EAQVTQNPRYLITVTGKKLTVTCSQNMNHEYMSWYRQDPGLGLRQIYYSMNVEVTDKGDVPEGYKVSRKEKRNFPLILESPSPNQTSLYFCASSFRGTGSSGANVLTFGAGSRLTVL.

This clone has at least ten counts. The CDR3 spells CASSQAGLAGLGEETQYF. In DNA, the CDR3 is TGTGCCAGCAGCCAGGCGGGACTAGCGGGGCTTGGCGAAGAGACCCAGTACTTC. The V gene is TRBV4-2, the J gene TRBJ2-5; the match to TRBD2 covers 13 bases. The CDR3 sequence is 18 residues long. Germline V CDR1 and CDR2: LGHNA, YNFKEQ. V shed 3 bases and J 3 bases; nucleotides not matched to a gene: 10.

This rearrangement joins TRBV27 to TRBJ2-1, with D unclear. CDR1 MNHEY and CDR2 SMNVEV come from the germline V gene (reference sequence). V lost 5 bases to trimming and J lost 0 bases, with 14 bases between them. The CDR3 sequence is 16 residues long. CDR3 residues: CASSPRFTSSYNEQFF. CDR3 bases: TGTGCCAGCAGTCCCCGGTTCACCAGCTCCTACAATGAGCAGTTCTTC.

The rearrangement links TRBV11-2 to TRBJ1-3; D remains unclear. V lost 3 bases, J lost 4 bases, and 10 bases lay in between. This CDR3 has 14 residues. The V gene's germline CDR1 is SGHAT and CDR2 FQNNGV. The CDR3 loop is CASSFLGGGNTIYF. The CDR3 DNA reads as TGTGCCAGCAGCTTCTTAGGTGGCGGAAACACCATATATTTT. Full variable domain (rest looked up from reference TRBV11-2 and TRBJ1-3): EAGVAQSPRYKIIEKRQSVAFWCNPISGHATLYWYQQILGQGPKLLIQFQNNGVVDDSQLPKDRFSAERLKGVDSTLKIQPAKLEDSAVYLCASSFLGGGNTIYFGEGSWLTVV.

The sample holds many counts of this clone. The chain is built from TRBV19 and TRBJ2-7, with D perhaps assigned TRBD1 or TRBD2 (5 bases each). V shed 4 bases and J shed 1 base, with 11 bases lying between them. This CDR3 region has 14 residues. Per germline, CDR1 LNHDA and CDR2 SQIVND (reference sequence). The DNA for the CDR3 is TGTGCCAGTAGTAGGGGCGGCGGGTCCTACGAGCAGTACTTC. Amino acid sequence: CASSRGGGSYEQYF.

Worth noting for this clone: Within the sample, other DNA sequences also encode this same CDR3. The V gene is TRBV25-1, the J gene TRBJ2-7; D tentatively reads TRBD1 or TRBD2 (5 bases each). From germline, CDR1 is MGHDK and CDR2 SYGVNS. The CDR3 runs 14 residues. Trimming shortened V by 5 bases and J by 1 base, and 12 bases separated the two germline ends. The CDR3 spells CASSPRDGSYEQYF. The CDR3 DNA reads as TGTGCCAGCAGTCCCCGGGACGGTTCCTACGAGCAGTACTTC.

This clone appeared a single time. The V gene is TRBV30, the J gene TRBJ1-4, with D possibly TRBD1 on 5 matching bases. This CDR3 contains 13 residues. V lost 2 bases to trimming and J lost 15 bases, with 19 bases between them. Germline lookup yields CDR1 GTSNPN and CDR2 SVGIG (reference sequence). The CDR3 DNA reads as TGTGCCTGGAGTCCACGAGTCGGGGGACTCTTGTTTTTT. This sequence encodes CAWSPRVGGLLFF. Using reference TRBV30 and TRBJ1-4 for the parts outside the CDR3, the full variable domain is SQTIHQWPATLVQPVGSPLSLECTVEGTSNPNLYWYRQAAGRGLQLLFYSVGIGQISSEVPQNLSASRPQDRQFILSSKKLLLSDSGFYLCAWSPRVGGLLFFGSGTQLSVL.

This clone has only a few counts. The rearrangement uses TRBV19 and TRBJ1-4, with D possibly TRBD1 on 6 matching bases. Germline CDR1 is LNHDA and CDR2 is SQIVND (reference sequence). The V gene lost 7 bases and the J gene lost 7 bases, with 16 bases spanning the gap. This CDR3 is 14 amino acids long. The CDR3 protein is CASTPQGFGEKLFF. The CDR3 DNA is TGTGCCAGTACCCCTCAGGGGTTCGGTGAAAAACTGTTTTTT.